These 10 T cell receptor beta chains were all obtained from the same sample, sequenced in a study of long-term antiretroviral therapy in people with HIV. Sequencing used immunoSEQ v3.0 at survey level. The protocol was immunoSEQ multiplex PCR, while the TCRdb copy is restricted to in-frame clones and leaves out a portion. The repertoire holds roughly 20,000 clones, about 85% seen once, with roughly 3.9% in the top ten. Sample: unsorted PBMCs, taken roughly 4 years after starting antiretroviral therapy. These receptors were obtained from a man aged 18-30 years with HIV.

The chain combines TRBV7-8 with TRBJ2-5; 11 nucleotides line up with TRBD2. From germline, CDR1 is SGHVS and CDR2 FQNEAQ. The junction had 10 bases not matched to a gene; V was cut back by 5 bases and J by 2 bases. The CDR3 has 17 amino acids. CDR3 sequence reads: CASSISSGGALQETQYF. In DNA, the CDR3 is TGTGCCAGCAGCATTAGTAGCGGGGGGGCTTTACAAGAGACCCAGTACTTC.

The J gene is TRBJ2-2, the V gene TRBV10-3; 10 bases line up with TRBD2. Trimming removed 4 bases from V and 1 base from J; junction bases left unmatched: 6. The CDR3 has 17 amino acids. The germline gives CDR1 ENHRY, CDR2 SYGVKD. CDR3 nucleotides: TGTGCCATCAGTGGCCTAGCGGGGGCCAGGAACACCGGGGAGCTGTTTTTT. Translating it yields CAISGLAGARNTGELFF.

The CDR3 region is CASSVGYEQYF. The CDR3 nucleotides read TGTGCCAGCTCGGTGGGGTACGAGCAGTACTTC. The chain couples TRBV28 to TRBJ2-7, with D uncertain. Trimming removed 8 bases from V and 4 bases from J, with 9 bases in between. Germline CDR1 MDHEN, CDR2 SYDVKM. The CDR3 loop spans 11 amino acids.

The CDR3 region has the DNA TGCGCCAGCAGCCAAGAGGGCACCACGATGAACACTGAAGCTTTCTTT. Translation gives CASSQEGTTMNTEAFF. This chain links TRBV4-1 with TRBJ1-1; no clear D. Trimming removed 0 bases from V and 0 bases from J, with 11 bases in between. The CDR3 has 16 residues. Germline CDR1 is MGHRA and CDR2 is YSYEKL.

The J gene is TRBJ2-3, the V gene TRBV7-3; TRBD2 aligns across 8 bases. The CDR3 covers 13 residues. In germline, CDR1 is SGHTA, CDR2 FQGTGA. The ends lost 5 bases at V and 6 bases at J; junction bases unmatched: 4. The CDR3 coding sequence is TGTGCCAGCAGCACGGGAGGGATTGATACGCAGTATTTT. Translated: CASSTGGIDTQYF.

In its sample, this clone was seen once. This chain joins TRBV5-3 and TRBJ2-5; D is uncertain. TRBV5-3 is sorted into the ORF group, with uncertain function. Trimming removed 10 bases at V and 4 bases at J, with 29 bases between. The CDR3 runs 17 residues. The CDR3 bases are TGTGCCTTGCGCGCGTTGGATCGGCACCTTGAGTTAGAGACCCAGTACTTC. It codes for CALRALDRHLELETQYF.

This clone was picked up a small number of times. The V gene is TRBV5-4, the J gene TRBJ1-2; D is ambiguous. With 0 bases removed from V and 0 bases from J, the gap between germline ends came to 9 bases. CDR1 and CDR2 (germline): SGHNT, YYREEE (reference sequence). The CDR3 has 15 amino acids. The DNA for the CDR3 is TGTGCCAGCAGCTTGGACCGGGTAGCTAACTATGGCTACACCTTC. It yields the protein CASSLDRVANYGYTF.

The chain links TRBV27 to TRBJ1-5, with D possibly TRBD1 on 6 matching bases. CDR3 length: 16 residues. Trimming cost V 8 bases and J 1 base, with 18 bases left between them. Looked up from germline, CDR1 is MNHEY and CDR2 is SMNVEV (reference sequence). In DNA, the CDR3 is TGTGCCAGCGGGGTATCAGGGGTGGGCAGCAATCAGCCCCAGCATTTT. Translation gives CASGVSGVGSNQPQHF.

This rearrangement joins TRBV6-1 to TRBJ1-2; D remains unclear. Trimming cost V 6 bases and J 8 bases, with 13 bases left between them. The germline CDR1 and CDR2 sequences are MNHNS and SASEGT. There are 12 residues in the CDR3. Written as DNA, the CDR3 is TGTGCCAGCAGCCCCCATTTGAGCGGCTACACCTTC. This gives the protein CASSPHLSGYTF.

The J gene is TRBJ1-2, the V gene TRBV19, with 10 bases matching TRBD1. Germline lookup yields CDR1 LNHDA and CDR2 SQIVND (reference sequence). The CDR3 is 14 residues long. The V segment lost 6 bases and the J segment 7 bases; nucleotides outside the gene matches: 8. The CDR3 here is CASSSTGGSIGYTF. CDR3 in DNA: TGTGCCAGTAGCTCGACAGGGGGCTCAATTGGCTACACCTTC.